This T cell receptor (beta chain) was sequenced in a study of T-cell memory formation after mild COVID-19. Whole-study context: Across donors, TCR clusters were largely donor specific.

General study points: Clones that contracted from day 15 to 85 had balanced CD4/CD8; later expanders were CD4+ biased.

V gave up 1 base and J gave up 2 bases; unmatched junction bases: 1. CDR1 is SGHTA and CDR2 is FQGNSA in the germline V gene. The CDR3 spans 15 residues. Comments on this clonotype: Its target is not known.

TCRalpha and TCRbeta libraries used 5'RACE with constant-segment primers and UMIs. TCRdb itself ran the 5' RACE reads through MiXCR, one entry per CDR3 protein. This repertoire shows roughly 140,000 distinct CDR3 sequences, 13% to 15% found once; its top ten account for about 26%. The clonotype was recovered from an adult woman who had mild COVID-19 (a few samples of this study predate the infection). Cell type and time point are not known. The rearrangement links TRBV7-2 to TRBJ2-7; 11 positions agree with TRBD1. Sequencing was performed on PBMCs or a T cell subset sorted from them (not recorded which). CDR3 in DNA: TGTGCCAGCAGCTTAGTGGGACAGGGGGCCTACGAGCAGTACTTC. Amino acid sequence: CASSLVGQGAYEQYF.